Detailed here is one T cell receptor (beta chain). The germline V gene has CDR1 MDHEN and CDR2 SYDVKM. V shed 5 bases, J shed 5 bases, and the junction held 5 bases outside the gene matches. CDR3 length: 13 residues. The people who gave samples were healthy Caucasians from Russia, aged about 6 to 95. This record comes from a study of blood T cells in healthy people across ages. Primers used in a second PCR of roughly 7 to 12 cycles were a sample-barcoded 5' primer and a J-beta primer mix. TCRdb ran MiXCR on the 5' RACE reads and lists one entry per CDR3 protein. The profile covers around 780,000 distinct CDR3 sequences, with more than 55% appearing a single time and around 24% taken by the ten largest.

Sequences were obtained from blood. V and J are TRBV28 and TRBJ2-7; TRBD1 matches 8 bases. This clonotype was obtained from a man aged 35 to 55 in good health. The DNA of the CDR3 is TGTGCCAGCAGTACACAGGGGGGTGACGAGCAGTACTTC. Protein: CASSTQGGDEQYF.